Listed here are 8 T cell receptor beta chains from one sample, sequenced in a study of PD-1 blockade in mismatch repair-deficient tumors. Profiled with immunoSEQ multiplex PCR; TCRdb holds only in-frame clones, not every one. The sample includes under 150,000 clones, about nine tenths of them seen just once. The sequenced sample was peripheral blood, obtained 72 weeks after starting pembrolizumab. These TCRs come from an adult with mismatch repair-deficient cancer.

The rearrangement joins TRBV7-8 to TRBJ2-5; D is perhaps TRBD2 (6 bases). The CDR3 loop spans 14 amino acids. Trimming cost V 6 bases and J 2 bases, with 13 bases left between them. Germline loops: CDR1 SGHVS, CDR2 FQNEAQ. DNA for the CDR3: TGTGCCAGCAGGGCTGGGACTTTACAAGAGACCCAGTACTTC. As protein: CASRAGTLQETQYF.

The chain recombines TRBV10-3 with TRBJ2-7; D unclear. From germline, CDR1 is ENHRY and CDR2 SYGVKD. This CDR3 comprises 14 residues. V shed 5 bases and J shed 3 bases, with 14 bases lying between them. The CDR3 bases are TGTGCCATCAGTCCCCGAGCCGACGACTACGAGCAGTACTTC. Amino acids: CAISPRADDYEQYF.

The chain has TRBV10-3 and TRBJ1-2; the match to TRBD1 covers 8 bases. Germline CDR1 and CDR2: ENHRY and SYGVKD. V dropped 5 bases and J dropped 8; count of bases not matched to a gene: 10. The CDR3 consists of 14 residues. CDR3 DNA: TGTGCCATCAGTACAGGGGGACCTGAGGACGGCTACACCTTC. It is translated as CAISTGGPEDGYTF.

This chain uses TRBV9 with TRBJ2-1; perhaps TRBD2 as D (5 bases). Germline values: CDR1 SGDLS, CDR2 YYNGEE. Deletions cut 0 bases from V and 1 base from J, with 14 bases between. The CDR3 runs 17 residues. The CDR3 nucleotides are TGTGCCAGCAGCGTAGCTTCGGCTAGCTTGTCCTACAATGAGCAGTTCTTC. This translates into CASSVASASLSYNEQFF.

The rearrangement links TRBV11-2 to TRBJ1-2, with TRBD1 as a possible D gene (6 bases). Germline V gives CDR1 SGHAT, CDR2 FQNNGV. CDR3 size: 15 residues. With 0 bases removed from V and 7 bases from J, the gap between germline ends came to 15 bases. In nucleotides, the CDR3 is TGTGCCAGCAGCTTAGATACAGGCGGGGGCGGTGGCTACACCTTC. It encodes CASSLDTGGGGGYTF. Full variable domain (outside the CDR3, taken from reference TRBV11-2 and TRBJ1-2): EAGVAQSPRYKIIEKRQSVAFWCNPISGHATLYWYQQILGQGPKLLIQFQNNGVVDDSQLPKDRFSAERLKGVDSTLKIQPAKLEDSAVYLCASSLDTGGGGGYTFGSGTRLTVV.

In its sample, this clone was seen a few times. This chain connects TRBV7-2 to TRBJ2-7; a possible D gene is TRBD1 (8 bases). The CDR3 has 15 amino acids. Per germline, CDR1 SGHTA and CDR2 FQGNSA. The ends were cut back, 2 bases at V and 9 bases at J, with 20 bases in the middle. DNA of the CDR3: TGTGCCAGCAGCTTACAAGGACAGGGCGGGAGTGGGCAGTACTTC. This gives the protein CASSLQGQGGSGQYF.

In this sample, this clone turned up once. V and J are TRBV27 and TRBJ2-1; possible D gene TRBD1, 5 bases. Germline V CDR1 and CDR2: MNHEY, SMNVEV (reference sequence). Trimming pared 2 bases from V and 2 bases from J, leaving 16 bases between. The CDR3 length is 17 residues. The CDR3 here is CASSLRGLGSAYNEQFF. The CDR3 DNA follows: TGTGCCAGCAGTTTAAGGGGTCTAGGGTCAGCCTACAATGAGCAGTTCTTC.

As DNA, the CDR3 is TGTGCCAGCAGTCCTATGTCGGGCAATGAAAAACTGTTTTTT. It encodes CASSPMSGNEKLFF. This rearrangement joins TRBV27 to TRBJ1-4, with D uncertain. The CDR3 length is 14 residues. V gave up 5 bases and J gave up 5 bases, with 12 bases separating them. Per the germline V gene, CDR1 is MNHEY and CDR2 is SMNVEV (reference sequence).